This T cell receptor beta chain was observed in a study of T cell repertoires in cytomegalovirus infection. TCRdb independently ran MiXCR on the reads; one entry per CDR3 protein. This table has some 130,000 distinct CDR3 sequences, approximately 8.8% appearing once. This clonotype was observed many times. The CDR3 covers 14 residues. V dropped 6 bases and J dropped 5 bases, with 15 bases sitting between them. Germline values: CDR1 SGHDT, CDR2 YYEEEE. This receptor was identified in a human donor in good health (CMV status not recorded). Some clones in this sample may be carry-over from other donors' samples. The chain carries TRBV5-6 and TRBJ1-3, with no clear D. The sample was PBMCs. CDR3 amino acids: CASTATSGRNTIYF. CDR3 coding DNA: TGTGCCAGCACCGCGACATCTGGGAGAAACACCATATATTTT.